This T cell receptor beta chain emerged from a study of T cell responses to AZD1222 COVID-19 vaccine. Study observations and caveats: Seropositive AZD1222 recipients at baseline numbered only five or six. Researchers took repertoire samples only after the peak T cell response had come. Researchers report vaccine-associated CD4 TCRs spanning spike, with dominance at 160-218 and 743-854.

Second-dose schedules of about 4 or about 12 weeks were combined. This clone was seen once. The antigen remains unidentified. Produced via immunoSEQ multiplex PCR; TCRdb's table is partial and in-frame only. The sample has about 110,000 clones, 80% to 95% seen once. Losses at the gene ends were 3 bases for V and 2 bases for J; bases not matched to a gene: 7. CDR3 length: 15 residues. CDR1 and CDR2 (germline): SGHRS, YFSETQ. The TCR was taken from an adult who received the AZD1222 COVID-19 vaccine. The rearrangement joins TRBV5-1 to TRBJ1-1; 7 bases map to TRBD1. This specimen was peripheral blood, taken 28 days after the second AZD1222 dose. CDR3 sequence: CASSSLQGRNTEAFF. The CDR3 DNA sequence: TGCGCCAGCAGCTCCCTACAGGGGAGAAACACTGAAGCTTTCTTT.